Sequencing of this T cell receptor (beta chain) was carried out in a study of CD8+CD57+ T cells in acquired aplastic anemia. About the research overall: Isolated CD4+ and CD8+ cells, once sorted, yielded DNA averaging roughly 3 ug. Study-level points and caveats: Patients shared approximately 30 CD8+ CDR3 sequences with controls.

This clonotype occurred a few times. Its specificity is not known. V lost 3 bases and J lost 1; bases outside the gene matches: 7. Germline values: CDR1 ENHRY, CDR2 SYGVKD. The CDR3 contains 16 residues. Patients included in sequencing had previously demonstrated CD8+CD57+ cell expansion by flow cytometry. The cohort consisted entirely of patients having severe acquired aplastic anemia. The study sampled blood from patients who had received no therapy. Template material for TCR beta VDJ and CDR3 profiling consisted of genomic DNA. TCRdb re-called the reads with MiXCR, one entry per CDR3 protein. The sample carries some 180,000 distinct CDR3 sequences, approximately 48% recorded once.

This receptor was obtained from a human donor with aplastic anemia. Specimen: sorted CD4+, CD8+, or CD8+CD57+ T cells (not recorded which) from PBMCs. V and J are TRBV10-3 and TRBJ2-7; TRBD2 matches at 9 bases. CDR3 in DNA: TGTGCCATCAGTGATCCAGCGGGGGGTCCATCCTACGAGCAGTACTTC. Protein product: CAISDPAGGPSYEQYF.